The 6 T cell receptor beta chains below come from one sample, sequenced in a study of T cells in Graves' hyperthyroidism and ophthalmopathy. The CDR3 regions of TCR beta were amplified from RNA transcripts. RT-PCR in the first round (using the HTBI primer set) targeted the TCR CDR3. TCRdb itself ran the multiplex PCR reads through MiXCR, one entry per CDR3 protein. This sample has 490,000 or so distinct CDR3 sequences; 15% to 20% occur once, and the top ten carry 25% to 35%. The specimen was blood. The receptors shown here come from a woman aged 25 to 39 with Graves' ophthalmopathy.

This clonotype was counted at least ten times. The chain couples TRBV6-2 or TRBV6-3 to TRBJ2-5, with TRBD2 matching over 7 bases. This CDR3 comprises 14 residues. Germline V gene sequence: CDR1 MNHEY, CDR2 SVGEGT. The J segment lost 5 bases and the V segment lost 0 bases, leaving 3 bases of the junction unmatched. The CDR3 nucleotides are TGTGCCAGCAGTTACTCGACAGCGGGGGAGACCCAGTACTTC. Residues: CASSYSTAGETQYF.

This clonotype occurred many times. This CDR3 reads CASIAGSDTQYF. CDR3 sequence (DNA): TGTGCCAGCATAGCGGGATCAGATACGCAGTATTTT. V gene TRBV2 combines with J gene TRBJ2-3; TRBD2 aligns across 8 bases. The CDR3 totals 12 residues. Germline trimming cut 7 bases from V and 4 bases from J; bases unmatched to any gene: 1. Germline V lookup: CDR1 SNHLY, CDR2 FYNNEI.

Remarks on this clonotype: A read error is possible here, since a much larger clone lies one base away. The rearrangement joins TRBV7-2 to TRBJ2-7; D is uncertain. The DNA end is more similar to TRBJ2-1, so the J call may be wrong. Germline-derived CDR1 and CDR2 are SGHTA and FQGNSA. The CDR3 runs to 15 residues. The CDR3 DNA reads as TGTGCCAGCAGCTTATCAAGCGCACCCACCTACGAGCAGTTCTTC. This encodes CASSLSSAPTYEQFF.

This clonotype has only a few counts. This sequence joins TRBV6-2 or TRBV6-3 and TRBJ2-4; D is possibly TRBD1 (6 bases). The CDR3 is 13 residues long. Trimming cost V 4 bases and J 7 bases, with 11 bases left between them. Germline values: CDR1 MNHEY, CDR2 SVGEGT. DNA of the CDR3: TGTGCCAGCAGTTCACAGGGTCGGAACATTCAGTACTTC. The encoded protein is CASSSQGRNIQYF.

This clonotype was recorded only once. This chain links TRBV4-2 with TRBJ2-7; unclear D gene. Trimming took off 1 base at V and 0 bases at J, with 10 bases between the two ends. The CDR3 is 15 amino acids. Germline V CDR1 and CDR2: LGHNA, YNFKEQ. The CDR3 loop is CASSQAGPDSYEQYF. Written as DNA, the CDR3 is TGTGCCAGCAGCCAAGCCGGCCCAGACTCCTACGAGCAGTACTTC.

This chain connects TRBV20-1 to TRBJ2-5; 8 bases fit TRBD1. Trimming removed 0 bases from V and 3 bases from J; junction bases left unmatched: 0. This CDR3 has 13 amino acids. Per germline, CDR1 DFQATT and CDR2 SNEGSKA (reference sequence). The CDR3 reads CSARETGEETQYF. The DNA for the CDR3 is TGCAGTGCTAGAGAGACAGGGGAAGAGACCCAGTACTTC.